The 13 T cell receptor beta chains below come from one sample, sequenced in a study of blood T cell repertoires in COVID-19. TCRdb's table, derived via immunoSEQ multiplex PCR, lists solely in-frame clones and lacks some. Of under 130,000 clones listed, around nine tenths are singletons. The sample consisted of peripheral blood. Receptor source: a man aged 45 to 65 in a cohort sampled during active COVID-19.

The rearrangement joins TRBV5-1 to TRBJ2-1; 10 bases line up with TRBD2. Germline CDR1 and CDR2: SGHRS and YFSETQ. The CDR3 is made up of 17 amino acids. The V gene end was trimmed by 0 bases and the J gene end by 8 bases; junction bases not matched to a gene: 11. The CDR3 spells CASSLGIGSGGAHEQFF. The CDR3 nucleotides read TGCGCCAGCAGCTTGGGTATCGGGAGCGGGGGGGCCCATGAGCAGTTCTTC. The entire variable domain, with the rest obtained from reference TRBV5-1 and TRBJ2-1, is as follows: KAGVTQTPRYLIKTRGQQVTLSCSPISGHRSVSWYQQTPGQGLQFLFEYFSETQRNKGNFPGRFSGRQFSNSRSEMNVSTLELGDSALYLCASSLGIGSGGAHEQFFGPGTRLTVL.

V is TRBV28 and J is TRBJ2-3, with 11 nucleotides matching TRBD2. Germline CDR1 and CDR2: MDHEN and SYDVKM. CDR3 length: 16 residues. V shed 5 bases and J 4 bases; nucleotides not matched to a gene: 8. Here the CDR3 reads CASSPVAGGRPDTQYF. Here the CDR3 DNA reads TGTGCCAGCAGTCCAGTAGCGGGGGGGCGGCCAGATACGCAGTATTTT.

The chain links TRBV19 to TRBJ1-5, with 7 bases aligning to TRBD1. V trimming: 5 bases; J trimming: 7 bases; junction bases outside the gene matches: 8. The germline gives CDR1 LNHDA, CDR2 SQIVND (reference sequence). The CDR3 contains 14 residues. CDR3 in DNA: TGTGCCAGTAGTTCCTCGACAGGGTCCCAGCCCCAGCATTTT. It yields the protein CASSSSTGSQPQHF.

The chain is built from TRBV9 and TRBJ1-6; D is unclear. V was pared by 0 bases and J by 14 bases, with 9 bases between. The CDR3 extends over 12 amino acids. CDR1 is SGDLS and CDR2 is YYNGEE in the germline V gene. CDR3 amino acids: CASSVGAGTLHF. The CDR3 DNA reads TGTGCCAGCAGCGTAGGTGCAGGTACCCTCCACTTT. Combining the CDR3 with reference TRBV9 and TRBJ1-6 gives the whole variable domain DSGVTQTPKHLITATGQRVTLRCSPRSGDLSVYWYQQSLDQGLQFLIQYYNGEERAKGNILERFSAQQFPDLHSELNLSSLELGDSALYFCASSVGAGTLHFGNGTRLTVT.

The chain couples TRBV19 to TRBJ1-1; D perhaps matches TRBD1 (5 bases). Germline CDR1 reads LNHDA; CDR2 reads SQIVND (reference sequence). Trimming took off 7 bases at V and 4 bases at J, with 16 bases between the two ends. This CDR3 is built from 14 residues. DNA for the CDR3: TGTGCCAGTAACACCCCCGGGGGTAGCACTGAAGCTTTCTTT. Protein: CASNTPGGSTEAFF.

This chain links TRBV7-2 with TRBJ1-1; D is undetermined. The CDR3 has 14 residues. V was pared by 3 bases and J by 5 bases, with 13 bases between. Germline V gives CDR1 SGHTA, CDR2 FQGNSA. The CDR3, as DNA: TGTGCCAGCAGCTTGGGGAGGGTAAGGACTGAAGCTTTCTTT. Its translation is CASSLGRVRTEAFF. Variable domain in full (rest from reference TRBV7-2 and TRBJ1-1): GAGVSQSPSNKVTEKGKDVELRCDPISGHTALYWYRQSLGQGLEFLIYFQGNSAPDKSGLPSDRFSAERTGGSVSTLTIQRTQQEDSAVYLCASSLGRVRTEAFFGQGTRLTVV.

This chain uses TRBV27 with TRBJ1-2; perhaps TRBD1 as D (6 bases). V was cut by 2 bases and J by 5 bases, with 9 bases left in between. The CDR3 has 13 residues. From germline, CDR1 is MNHEY and CDR2 SMNVEV (reference sequence). CDR3 sequence reads: CASSLGQGYGYTF. For the CDR3, the DNA is TGTGCCAGCAGTTTAGGGCAGGGGTATGGCTACACCTTC.

V usage is TRBV5-5 and J usage is TRBJ2-7, with 9 bases lining up with TRBD1. CDR1 and CDR2 (germline): SGHKS, YYEKEE (reference sequence). This CDR3 is built from 13 residues. With V trimmed by 0 bases and J by 6 bases, 1 base remained unmatched. CDR3 DNA: TGTGCCAGCAGCTTGGGGACAGGGGCCGAGCAGTACGTC. Translated, it gives CASSLGTGAEQYV.

Note on this clone: This CDR3 is also generated by other DNA sequences in the sample. The rearrangement links TRBV5-1 to TRBJ1-1; possible D gene TRBD1, 6 bases. This CDR3 comprises 14 residues. Trimming pared 2 bases from V and 4 bases from J, leaving 12 bases between. Germline-derived CDR1 and CDR2 are SGHRS and YFSETQ. The CDR3 nucleotides are TGCGCCAGCAGCTTAGGGGGGGCAGGCACTGAAGCTTTCTTT. This codes for CASSLGGAGTEAFF.

The chain recombines TRBV6-1 with TRBJ1-6, with TRBD1 identical over 8 bases. After removal of 0 bases from V and 6 bases from J, the junction contained 10 bases not matched to a gene. The CDR3 is 18 residues long. Germline CDR1 reads MNHNS; CDR2 reads SASEGT. CDR3 sequence reads: CASSEAATGVVRNSPLHF. The CDR3 nucleotides are TGTGCCAGCAGTGAAGCGGCGACAGGGGTTGTGCGTAATTCACCCCTCCACTTT.

The chain links TRBV12-5 to TRBJ2-5, with 9 positions matching TRBD1. Germline V gives CDR1 LGHNT, CDR2 FRNRAP. The junction had 10 bases not matched to a gene; V was cut back by 5 bases and J by 9 bases. The CDR3 is 14 residues long. CDR3 sequence: CASGPGQGRLAQYF. The CDR3 bases are TGTGCTAGTGGTCCGGGACAGGGTCGGTTGGCCCAGTACTTC. Full variable domain (outside the CDR3, taken from reference TRBV12-5 and TRBJ2-5): DARVTQTPRHKVTEMGQEVTMRCQPILGHNTVFWYRQTMMQGLELLAYFRNRAPLDDSGMPKDRFSAEMPDATLATLKIQPSEPRDSAVYFCASGPGQGRLAQYFGPGTRLLVL.

This sequence joins TRBV7-8 and TRBJ2-1, with 13 bases identical to TRBD2. Germline-derived CDR1 and CDR2 are SGHVS and FQNEAQ. J gave up 7 bases and V 5 bases, and 8 bases lay outside the gene matches. The CDR3 loop spans 16 amino acids. The CDR3 protein is CASSPLAGGLRNEQFF. CDR3 DNA sequence: TGTGCCAGCAGCCCACTAGCGGGGGGGCTTCGGAATGAGCAGTTCTTC.

A few counts support this clone. J is TRBJ1-2 and V is TRBV29-1, with a weak D call TRBD1 (5 bases). The CDR3 is 16 residues long. Per the germline V gene, CDR1 is SQVTM and CDR2 is ANQGSEA. V was cut by 8 bases and J by 1 base, with 23 bases left in between. The CDR3 loop reads CSSWGDGQGVNYGYTF. The CDR3 DNA sequence: TGCAGCTCGTGGGGGGATGGCCAGGGAGTTAACTATGGCTACACCTTC.